This T cell receptor (beta chain) was observed in a study of T-cell memory formation after mild COVID-19. Germline CDR1 is LGHDT and CDR2 is YNNKEL (reference sequence). This CDR3 has 15 amino acids. The V end lost 4 bases, the J end lost 5 bases, and 15 bases lay between the germline ends. TCRdb re-analysed the 5' RACE reads in MiXCR, keeping a single row per CDR3 protein. This table holds around 340,000 distinct CDR3 sequences, about 13% found once. The receptor was isolated from a man between 18 and 29 years old who had mild COVID-19 (a few samples of this study predate the infection). Cell type and time point are not known. The V gene is TRBV3-1, the J gene TRBJ1-3; D ambiguous. Sequenced material: PBMCs or a T cell subset sorted from them (not recorded which). The CDR3 nucleotides are TGTGCCAGCAGCCGGGGAAAGGCGGTCCGAAACACCATATATTTT. Amino acids: CASSRGKAVRNTIYF.